One sample yielded the 14 T cell receptor beta chains listed below, sequenced in a study of cytomegalovirus exposure and HLA in healthy donors listed by TCRdb under 2017. Library method: the immunoSEQ multiplex PCR assay. Drawn from immuneACCESS, this table holds only the in-frame rearrangements with V and J called that TCRdb kept. Clones are partly lost; checked studies trace under half to an unresolved V gene and leave the rest unexplained. This sample has tens of thousands of clones in its table, and approximately 94% of those were observed once. Approximately 1.5% of the sample rests with the top ten. Input material: PBMCs. The receptor source for this set is a man between 18 and 29 years old in good health and CMV-seropositive.

J is TRBJ1-1 and V is TRBV7-6; maybe TRBD1 (6 bases). The V gene's germline CDR1 is SGHVS and CDR2 FNYEAQ. The CDR3 has 13 amino acids. V lost 1 base, J lost 4 bases, and 7 bases lay in between. The CDR3 spells CASSLGGGTEAFF. CDR3 nucleotide sequence: TGTGCCAGCAGCTTAGGAGGGGGCACTGAAGCTTTCTTT.

This chain uses TRBV9 with TRBJ2-1; 7 positions match TRBD2. Germline V lookup: CDR1 SGDLS, CDR2 YYNGEE. V lost 4 bases to trimming and J lost 5 bases; unmatched junction nucleotides: 12. The CDR3 has 16 amino acids. The chain's CDR3 is CASSPRDSGPHNEQFF. As DNA, the CDR3 is TGTGCCAGCAGCCCACGCGATAGCGGGCCGCACAATGAGCAGTTCTTC.

The chain joins TRBV2 to TRBJ2-3; possibly TRBD1 for D (6 bases). This CDR3 has 11 amino acids. Germline V gives CDR1 SNHLY, CDR2 FYNNEI. V lost 11 bases, J lost 5 bases, and 11 bases lay in between. The CDR3 DNA reads as TGTGCCGGGGGCTTTGAAGATACGCAGTATTTT. Translated, it gives CAGGFEDTQYF.

The J gene is TRBJ2-3, the V gene TRBV30; TRBD2 is a possible D gene (6 bases). This CDR3 has 15 amino acids. Trimming took off 0 bases at V and 2 bases at J, with 12 bases between the two ends. Per germline, CDR1 GTSNPN and CDR2 SVGIG (reference sequence). CDR3 DNA: TGTGCCTGGAGTGTATCCGGGGGACCCACAGATACGCAGTATTTT. The encoded protein is CAWSVSGGPTDTQYF.

The rearrangement joins TRBV5-4 to TRBJ1-2; 8 bases are shared with TRBD1. Germline CDR1 and CDR2: SGHNT and YYREEE (reference sequence). V was pared by 3 bases and J by 7 bases, with 11 bases of the junction left unmatched. The CDR3 is 15 residues long. CDR3 residues: CASSSQDRVSGGYTF. CDR3 DNA sequence: TGTGCCAGCAGCTCACAGGACAGGGTCTCGGGTGGCTACACCTTC.

The chain uses TRBV9 and TRBJ1-5, with D tentatively TRBD1 (6 bases). There are 15 residues in the CDR3. With 3 bases removed from V and 3 bases from J, the gap between germline ends came to 13 bases. The germline V gene encodes CDR1 SGDLS and CDR2 YYNGEE. CDR3 in amino acids: CASSAQGGINQPQHF. In DNA form, the CDR3 reads TGTGCCAGCAGCGCACAGGGAGGGATCAATCAGCCCCAGCATTTT. Supplemented by reference TRBV9 and TRBJ1-5, the full variable domain reads DSGVTQTPKHLITATGQRVTLRCSPRSGDLSVYWYQQSLDQGLQFLIQYYNGEERAKGNILERFSAQQFPDLHSELNLSSLELGDSALYFCASSAQGGINQPQHFGDGTRLSIL.

The chain couples TRBV5-4 to TRBJ2-1, with a weak D call TRBD1 (6 bases). Trimming took off 5 bases at V and 8 bases at J, with 20 bases between the two ends. The germline V gene encodes CDR1 SGHNT and CDR2 YYREEE (reference sequence). This CDR3 has 15 amino acids. The chain's CDR3 is CASRPEGWGPDEQFF. The CDR3 DNA sequence: TGTGCCAGCAGGCCAGAAGGTTGGGGGCCGGATGAGCAGTTCTTC.

The gene calls are TRBV5-6 and TRBJ1-2; D remains unclear. Germline assignment: CDR1 SGHDT and CDR2 YYEEEE. The V end lost 5 bases, the J end lost 4 bases, and 9 bases lay between the germline ends. The CDR3 totals 12 residues. The CDR3 nucleotides are TGTGCCAGCAGGCTATCGGGCTATGGCTACACCTTC. It specifies CASRLSGYGYTF.

The rearrangement links TRBV10-3 to TRBJ2-1, with TRBD1 identical over 7 bases. The J segment lost 4 bases and the V segment lost 2 bases, leaving 8 bases of the junction unmatched. In germline, CDR1 is ENHRY, CDR2 SYGVKD. The CDR3 spans 16 residues. In DNA, the CDR3 is TGTGCCATCAGTGAGGGAAAACAGGGGATATACAATGAGCAGTTCTTC. It yields the protein CAISEGKQGIYNEQFF.

The rearrangement uses TRBV5-1 and TRBJ2-7, with D unresolved. Germline CDR1 is SGHRS and CDR2 is YFSETQ. Trimming shortened V by 4 bases and J by 0 bases, and 8 bases separated the two germline ends. The CDR3 spans 13 residues. CDR3 sequence: CASSPASSYEQYF. Written as DNA, the CDR3 is TGCGCCAGCAGCCCCGCCAGCTCCTACGAGCAGTACTTC.

V and J are TRBV4-1 and TRBJ2-5; possible D gene TRBD1, 6 bases. The germline V and J ends were trimmed by 1 base and 2 bases, with 14 bases remaining between them. This CDR3 has 16 amino acids. Germline V CDR1 and CDR2: MGHRA, YSYEKL. The CDR3 coding sequence is TGCGCCAGCAGCCAAGGCAGGGGTCGGCGGCAAGAGACCCAGTACTTC. Its protein is CASSQGRGRRQETQYF.

The rearrangement uses TRBV10-3 and TRBJ1-3, with 7 bases aligning to TRBD1. Germline loops: CDR1 ENHRY, CDR2 SYGVKD. The CDR3 is made up of 13 amino acids. V lost 10 bases to trimming and J lost 2 bases; unmatched junction nucleotides: 5. The CDR3 bases are TGTGCCAGCACAGGGGTACCTGGAAACACCATATATTTT. Translating gives CASTGVPGNTIYF.

This clone was observed a single time. The chain has TRBV4-1 and TRBJ1-5; D is unclear. V was cut by 1 base and J by 4 bases, with 14 bases left in between. The CDR3 runs 16 residues. CDR1 is MGHRA and CDR2 is YSYEKL in the germline V gene. The CDR3 reads CASSQGVEGSNQPQHF. CDR3 coding DNA: TGCGCCAGCAGCCAAGGGGTAGAGGGTTCTAATCAGCCCCAGCATTTT.

The chain employs TRBV10-2 and TRBJ1-2, with 9 positions matching TRBD1. The germline V gene encodes CDR1 WSHSY and CDR2 SAAADI. V was clipped by 5 bases and J by 5 bases; unmatched bases: 6. The CDR3 has 14 amino acids. CDR3 DNA: TGCGCCAGCAGTCCACAGGGGGCGTATTATGGCTACACCTTC. This sequence encodes CASSPQGAYYGYTF.